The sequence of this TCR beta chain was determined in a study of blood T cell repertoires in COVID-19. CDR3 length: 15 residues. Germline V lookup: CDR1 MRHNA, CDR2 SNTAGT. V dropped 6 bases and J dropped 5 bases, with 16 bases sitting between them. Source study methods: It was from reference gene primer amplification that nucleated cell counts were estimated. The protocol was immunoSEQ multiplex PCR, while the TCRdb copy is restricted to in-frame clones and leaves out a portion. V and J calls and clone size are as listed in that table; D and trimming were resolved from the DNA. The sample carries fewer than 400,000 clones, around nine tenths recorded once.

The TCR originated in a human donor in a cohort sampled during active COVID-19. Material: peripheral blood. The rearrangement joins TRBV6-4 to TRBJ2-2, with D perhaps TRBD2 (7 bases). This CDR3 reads CASSSVGGPTGELFF. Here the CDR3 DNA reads TGTGCCAGCAGCTCGGTCGGGGGGCCTACCGGGGAGCTGTTTTTT.